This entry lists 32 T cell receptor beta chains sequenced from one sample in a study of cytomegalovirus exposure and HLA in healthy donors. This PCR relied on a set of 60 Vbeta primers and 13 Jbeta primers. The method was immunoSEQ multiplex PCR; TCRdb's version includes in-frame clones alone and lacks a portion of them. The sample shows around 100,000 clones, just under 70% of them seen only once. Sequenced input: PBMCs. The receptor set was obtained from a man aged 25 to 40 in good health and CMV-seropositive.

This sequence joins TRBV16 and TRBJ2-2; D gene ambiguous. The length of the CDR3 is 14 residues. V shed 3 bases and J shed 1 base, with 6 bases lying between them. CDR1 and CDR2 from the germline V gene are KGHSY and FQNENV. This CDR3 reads CASSHLKNTGELFF. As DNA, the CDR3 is TGTGCCAGCAGCCATCTAAAGAACACCGGGGAGCTGTTTTTT.

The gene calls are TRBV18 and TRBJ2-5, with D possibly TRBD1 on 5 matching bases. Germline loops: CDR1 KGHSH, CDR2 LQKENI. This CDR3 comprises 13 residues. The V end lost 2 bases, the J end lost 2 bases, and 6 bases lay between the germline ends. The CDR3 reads CASSPRGQETQYF. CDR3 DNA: TGTGCCAGCTCACCAAGGGGACAAGAGACCCAGTACTTC.

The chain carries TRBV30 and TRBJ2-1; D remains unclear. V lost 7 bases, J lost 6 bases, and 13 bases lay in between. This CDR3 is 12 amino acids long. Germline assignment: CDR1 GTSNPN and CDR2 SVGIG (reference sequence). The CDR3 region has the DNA TGTGCCTCGTCTGACTCCCTCAATGAGCAGTTCTTC. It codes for CASSDSLNEQFF.

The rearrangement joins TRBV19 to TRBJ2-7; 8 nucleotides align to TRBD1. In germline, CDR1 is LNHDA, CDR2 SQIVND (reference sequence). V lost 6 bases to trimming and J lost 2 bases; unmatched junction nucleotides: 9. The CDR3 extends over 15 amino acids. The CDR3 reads CASSIGTGVTYEQYF. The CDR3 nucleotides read TGTGCCAGTAGCATTGGGACAGGCGTTACCTACGAGCAGTACTTC.

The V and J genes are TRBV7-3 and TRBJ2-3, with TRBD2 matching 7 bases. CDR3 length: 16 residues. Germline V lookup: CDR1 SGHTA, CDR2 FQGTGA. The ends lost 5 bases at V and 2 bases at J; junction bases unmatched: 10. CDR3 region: CASSPMGLADTDTQYF. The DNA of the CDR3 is TGTGCCAGCAGCCCCATGGGGCTAGCGGACACAGATACGCAGTATTTT.

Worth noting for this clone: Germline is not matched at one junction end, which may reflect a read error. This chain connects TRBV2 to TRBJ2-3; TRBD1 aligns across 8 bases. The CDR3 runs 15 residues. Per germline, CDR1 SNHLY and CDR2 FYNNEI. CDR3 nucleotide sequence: TGTGCCAGCAGTAAAGCAGGGGGCATGGGGTATACGCAGTATTTT. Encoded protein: CASSKAGGMGYTQYF.

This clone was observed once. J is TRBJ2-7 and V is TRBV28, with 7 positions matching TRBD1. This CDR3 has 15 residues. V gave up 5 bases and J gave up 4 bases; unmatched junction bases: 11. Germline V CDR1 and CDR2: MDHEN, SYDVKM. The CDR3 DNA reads TGTGCCAGCAGTGCTCCGGGACAGCTTTATTACGAGCAGTACTTC. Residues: CASSAPGQLYYEQYF.

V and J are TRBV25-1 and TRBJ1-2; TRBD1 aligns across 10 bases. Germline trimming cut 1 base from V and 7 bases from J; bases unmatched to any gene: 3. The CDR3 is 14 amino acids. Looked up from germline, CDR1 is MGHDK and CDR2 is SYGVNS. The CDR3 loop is CASSESGTGAGYTF. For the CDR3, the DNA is TGTGCCAGCAGTGAATCTGGGACAGGGGCTGGCTACACCTTC.

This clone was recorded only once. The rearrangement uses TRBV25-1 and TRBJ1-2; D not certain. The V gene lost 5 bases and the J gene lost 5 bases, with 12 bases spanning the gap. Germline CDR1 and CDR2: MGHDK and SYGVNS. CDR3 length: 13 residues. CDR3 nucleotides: TGTGCCAGCAGTCCCTCGGGTGGTTATGGCTACACCTTC. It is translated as CASSPSGGYGYTF.

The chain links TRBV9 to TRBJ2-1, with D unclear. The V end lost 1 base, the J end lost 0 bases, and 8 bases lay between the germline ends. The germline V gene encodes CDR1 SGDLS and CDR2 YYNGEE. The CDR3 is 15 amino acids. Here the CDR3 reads CASSVYAASYNEQFF. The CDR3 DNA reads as TGTGCCAGCAGCGTATATGCGGCCTCCTACAATGAGCAGTTCTTC. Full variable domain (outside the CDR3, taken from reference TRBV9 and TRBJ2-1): DSGVTQTPKHLITATGQRVTLRCSPRSGDLSVYWYQQSLDQGLQFLIQYYNGEERAKGNILERFSAQQFPDLHSELNLSSLELGDSALYFCASSVYAASYNEQFFGPGTRLTVL.

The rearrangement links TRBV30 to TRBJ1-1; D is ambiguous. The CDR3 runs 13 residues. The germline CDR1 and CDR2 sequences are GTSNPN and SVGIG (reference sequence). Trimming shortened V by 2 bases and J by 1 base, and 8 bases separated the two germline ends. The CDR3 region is CAWSRGGNTEAFF. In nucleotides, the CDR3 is TGTGCCTGGAGTCGAGGAGGGAACACTGAAGCTTTCTTT.

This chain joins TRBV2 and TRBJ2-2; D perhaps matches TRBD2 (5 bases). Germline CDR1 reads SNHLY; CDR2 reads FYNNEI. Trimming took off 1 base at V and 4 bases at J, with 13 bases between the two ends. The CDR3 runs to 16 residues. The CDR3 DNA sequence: TGTGCCAGCAGTGAAGAGGGCGGGTGGGGCACCGGGGAGCTGTTTTTT. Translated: CASSEEGGWGTGELFF.

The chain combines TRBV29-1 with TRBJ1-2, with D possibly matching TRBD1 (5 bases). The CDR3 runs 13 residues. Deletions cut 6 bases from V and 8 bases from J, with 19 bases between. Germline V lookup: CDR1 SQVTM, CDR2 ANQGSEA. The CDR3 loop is CSVRTPGLEGYTF. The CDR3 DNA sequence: TGCAGCGTGCGCACCCCAGGGCTGGAGGGCTACACCTTC.

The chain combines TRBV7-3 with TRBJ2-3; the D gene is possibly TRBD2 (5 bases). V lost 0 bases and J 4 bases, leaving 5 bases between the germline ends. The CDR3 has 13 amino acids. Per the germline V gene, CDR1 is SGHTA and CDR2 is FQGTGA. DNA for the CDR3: TGTGCCAGCAGCTTAACGGAGGCAGATACGCAGTATTTT. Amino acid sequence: CASSLTEADTQYF.

The CDR3 is CASSLGADNEQFF. The CDR3 DNA sequence: TGTGCCAGCAGCTTAGGAGCGGACAATGAGCAGTTCTTC. This sequence joins TRBV7-2 and TRBJ2-1, with D maybe TRBD2 (5 bases). Germline assignment: CDR1 SGHTA and CDR2 FQGNSA. The CDR3 contains 13 residues. Trimming took 1 base from V and 5 from J, leaving 6 bases between them.

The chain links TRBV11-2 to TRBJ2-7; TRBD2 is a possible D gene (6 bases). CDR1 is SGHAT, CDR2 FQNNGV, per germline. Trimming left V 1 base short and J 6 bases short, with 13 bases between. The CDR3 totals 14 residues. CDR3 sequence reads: CASSLVREQREQYV. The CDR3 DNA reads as TGTGCCAGCAGCTTAGTACGGGAGCAGCGCGAGCAGTACGTC.

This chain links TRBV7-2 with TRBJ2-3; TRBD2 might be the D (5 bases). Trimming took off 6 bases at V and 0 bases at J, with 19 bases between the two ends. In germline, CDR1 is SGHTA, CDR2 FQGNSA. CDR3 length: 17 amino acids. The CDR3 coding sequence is TGTGCCAGCAGGCAAGGGCTGAGCGGAGATAGCACAGATACGCAGTATTTT. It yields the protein CASRQGLSGDSTDTQYF.

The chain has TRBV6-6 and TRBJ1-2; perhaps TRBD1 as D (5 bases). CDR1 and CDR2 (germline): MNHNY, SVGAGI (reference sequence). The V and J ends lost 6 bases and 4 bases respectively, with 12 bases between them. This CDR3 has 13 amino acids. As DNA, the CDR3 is TGTGCCAGCAGCCCGACAGAGTCCTATGGCTACACCTTC. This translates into CASSPTESYGYTF.

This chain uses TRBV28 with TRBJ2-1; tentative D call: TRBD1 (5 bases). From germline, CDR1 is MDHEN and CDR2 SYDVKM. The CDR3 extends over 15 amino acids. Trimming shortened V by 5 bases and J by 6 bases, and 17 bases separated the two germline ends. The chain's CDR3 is CASSHSKQAGNEQFF. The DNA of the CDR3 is TGTGCCAGCAGTCACTCCAAACAGGCAGGCAATGAGCAGTTCTTC.

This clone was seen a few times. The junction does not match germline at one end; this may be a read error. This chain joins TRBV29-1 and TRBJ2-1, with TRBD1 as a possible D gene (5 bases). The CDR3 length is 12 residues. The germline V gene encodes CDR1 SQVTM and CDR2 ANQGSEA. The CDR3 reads CTVKGPYNEQFF. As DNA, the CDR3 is TGCACCGTTAAGGGGCCCTACAATGAGCAGTTCTTC.

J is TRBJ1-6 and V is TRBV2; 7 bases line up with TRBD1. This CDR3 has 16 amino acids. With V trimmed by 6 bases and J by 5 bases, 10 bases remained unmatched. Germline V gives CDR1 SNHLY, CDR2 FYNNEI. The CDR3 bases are TGTGCCAGCAGGAAAGACAGGGTTGGGGATAATTCACCCCTCCACTTT. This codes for CASRKDRVGDNSPLHF.

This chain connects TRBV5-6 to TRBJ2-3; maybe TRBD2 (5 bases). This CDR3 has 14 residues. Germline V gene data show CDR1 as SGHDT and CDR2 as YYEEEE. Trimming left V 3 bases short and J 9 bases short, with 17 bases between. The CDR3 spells CASSSPPGMRTQYF. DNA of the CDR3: TGTGCCAGCAGCTCTCCGCCGGGAATGCGGACGCAGTATTTT.

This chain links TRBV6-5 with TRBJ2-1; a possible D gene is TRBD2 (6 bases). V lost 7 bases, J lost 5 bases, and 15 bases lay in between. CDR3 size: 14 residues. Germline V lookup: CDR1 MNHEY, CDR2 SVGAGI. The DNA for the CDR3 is TGTGCCAGCATTCTCGCGGGGTTCAACAATGAGCAGTTCTTC. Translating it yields CASILAGFNNEQFF.

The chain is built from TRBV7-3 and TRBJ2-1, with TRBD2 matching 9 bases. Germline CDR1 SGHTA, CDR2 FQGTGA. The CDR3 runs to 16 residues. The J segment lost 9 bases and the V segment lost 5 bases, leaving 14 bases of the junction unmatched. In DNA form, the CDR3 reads TGTGCCAGCAGCAAACGGGCTAGCGGGACCTCCACTGAGCAGTTCTTC. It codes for CASSKRASGTSTEQFF.

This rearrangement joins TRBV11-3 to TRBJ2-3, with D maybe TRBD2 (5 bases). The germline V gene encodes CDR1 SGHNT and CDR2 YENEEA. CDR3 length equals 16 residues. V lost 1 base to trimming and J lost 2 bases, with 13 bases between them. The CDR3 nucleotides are TGTGCCAGCAGCTTAGCCCTAGCCCTGGCCACAGATACGCAGTATTTT. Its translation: CASSLALALATDTQYF.

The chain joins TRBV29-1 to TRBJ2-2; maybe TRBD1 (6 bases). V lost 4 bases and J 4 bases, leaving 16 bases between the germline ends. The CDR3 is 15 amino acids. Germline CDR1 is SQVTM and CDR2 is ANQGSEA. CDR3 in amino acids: CSVGAGDTITGELFF. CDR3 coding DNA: TGCAGCGTTGGGGCAGGGGATACTATCACCGGGGAGCTGTTTTTT.

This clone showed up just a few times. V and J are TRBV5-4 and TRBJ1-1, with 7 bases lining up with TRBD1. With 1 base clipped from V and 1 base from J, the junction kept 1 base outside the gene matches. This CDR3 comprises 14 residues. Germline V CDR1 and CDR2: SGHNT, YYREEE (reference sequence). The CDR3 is CASSLRTGNTEAFF. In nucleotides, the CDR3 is TGTGCCAGCAGCTTGCGGACAGGGAACACTGAAGCTTTCTTT.

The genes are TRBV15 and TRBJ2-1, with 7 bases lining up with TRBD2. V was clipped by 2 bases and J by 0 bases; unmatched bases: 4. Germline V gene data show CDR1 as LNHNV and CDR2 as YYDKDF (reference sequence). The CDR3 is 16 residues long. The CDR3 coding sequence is TGTGCCACCAGCAGAAGAGCGGGGAGCTCCTACAATGAGCAGTTCTTC. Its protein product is CATSRRAGSSYNEQFF.

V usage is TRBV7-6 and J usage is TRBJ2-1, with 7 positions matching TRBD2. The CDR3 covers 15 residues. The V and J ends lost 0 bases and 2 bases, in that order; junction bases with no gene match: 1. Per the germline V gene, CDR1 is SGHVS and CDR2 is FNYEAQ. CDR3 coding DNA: TGTGCCAGCAGCTTAGCGGGGGGGGCCTACAATGAGCAGTTCTTC. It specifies CASSLAGGAYNEQFF. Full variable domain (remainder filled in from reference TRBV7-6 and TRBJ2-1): GAGVSQSPRYKVTKRGQDVALRCDPISGHVSLYWYRQALGQGPEFLTYFNYEAQQDKSGLPNDRFSAERPEGSISTLTIQRTEQRDSAMYRCASSLAGGAYNEQFFGPGTRLTVL.

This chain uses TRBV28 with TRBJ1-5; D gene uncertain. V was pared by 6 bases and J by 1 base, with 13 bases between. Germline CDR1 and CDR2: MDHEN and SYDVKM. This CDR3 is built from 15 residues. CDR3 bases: TGTGCCAGCAGGGACGGGGTAACGAGCAATCAGCCCCAGCATTTT. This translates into CASRDGVTSNQPQHF.

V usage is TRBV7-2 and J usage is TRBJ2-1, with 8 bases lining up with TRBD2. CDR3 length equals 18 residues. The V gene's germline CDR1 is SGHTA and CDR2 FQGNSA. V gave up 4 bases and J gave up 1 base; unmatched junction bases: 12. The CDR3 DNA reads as TGTGCCAGCAGCTCGACACTAAGCGGGAGAGGGTCCTACAATGAGCAGTTCTTC. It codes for CASSSTLSGRGSYNEQFF.

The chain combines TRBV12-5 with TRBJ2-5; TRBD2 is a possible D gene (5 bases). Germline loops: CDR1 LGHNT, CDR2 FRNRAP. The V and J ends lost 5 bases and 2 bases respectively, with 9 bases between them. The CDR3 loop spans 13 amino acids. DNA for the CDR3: TGTGCTAGTGGTACCGGGATTCAAGAGACCCAGTACTTC. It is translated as CASGTGIQETQYF.